This is a list of T cell receptor beta chains from one sample in a study of control samples from healthy donors and cancer patients. Some clones are missing from TCRdb's copy, which holds only in-frame ones; the method was immunoSEQ multiplex PCR. In the table there are about 150,000 clones, about 94% of which are singletons. The sequenced sample consisted of blood. These receptors were collected from a man between 40 and 49 years old in good health. CDR3s include the opening cysteine and the closing phenylalanine or tryptophan. D genes are given only for firm matches. Clone size is shown for a subset of rows, as once, few, many or a class of expanded clone.

clone_size	v_call	d_call	j_call	cdr3_aa	cdr3_nt
NA	TRBV4-2	NA	TRBJ2-4	CASSPTAASSLAKNIQYF	TGTGCCAGCAGCCCCACTGCGGCCAGCTCACTAGCCAAAAACATTCAGTACTTC
NA	TRBV5-1	NA	TRBJ1-1	CASSLESEIRTEAFF	TGCGCCAGCAGCTTGGAGTCGGAGATTAGGACTGAAGCTTTCTTT
NA	TRBV28	TRBD1	TRBJ1-3	CASSSDGTGSGNTIYF	TGTGCCAGCAGCTCCGACGGGACAGGGTCTGGAAACACCATATATTTT
NA	TRBV9	NA	TRBJ1-1	CASSVGGRMNTEAFF	TGTGCCAGCAGCGTAGGCGGACGCATGAACACTGAAGCTTTCTTT
NA	TRBV6-1	NA	TRBJ1-2	CASSAQLTPDSYGYTF	TGTGCCAGCAGTGCTCAACTAACGCCTGATTCCTATGGCTACACCTTC
NA	TRBV18	NA	TRBJ1-6	CASSPRETRGNSPLHF	TGTGCCAGCTCACCCCGGGAAACCAGGGGTAATTCACCCCTCCACTTT
NA	TRBV10-3	NA	TRBJ2-5	CAISKGQQETQYF	TGTGCCATCAGTAAAGGACAGCAAGAGACCCAGTACTTC
NA	TRBV18	NA	TRBJ1-1	CASSSSPDTEAFF	TGTGCCAGCTCGTCCAGCCCGGACACTGAAGCTTTCTTT
NA	TRBV12-5	NA	TRBJ1-3	CASGKGGAGNTIYF	TGTGCTAGTGGTAAAGGGGGTGCTGGAAACACCATATATTTT
NA	TRBV13	TRBD1	TRBJ2-3	CASSSSHRGSTDTQYF	TGTGCCAGCAGCTCCAGCCACAGGGGGAGCACAGATACGCAGTATTTT
few	TRBV14	NA	TRBJ1-4	CASSPRGDFSNEKLFF	TGTGCCAGCAGCCCGAGGGGGGACTTCTCTAATGAAAAACTGTTTTTT
NA	TRBV24-1	NA	TRBJ1-5	CATSESDQPQHF	TGTGCCACCAGTGAGAGTGATCAGCCCCAGCATTTT
NA	TRBV7-9	NA	TRBJ2-2	CASSLVANTGELFF	TGTGCCAGCAGCTTAGTAGCGAACACCGGGGAGCTGTTTTTT
NA	TRBV25-1	NA	TRBJ2-2	CASSEGGTGELFF	TGTGCCAGCAGTGAAGGGGGGACCGGGGAGCTGTTTTTT
NA	TRBV7-6	NA	TRBJ2-1	CASSLGFSDEQFF	TGTGCCAGCAGCTTAGGGTTTTCGGATGAGCAGTTCTTC
few	TRBV6-6	NA	TRBJ2-7	CASKRPPENEQYF	TGTGCCAGCAAACGTCCCCCCGAGAACGAGCAGTACTTC
NA	TRBV18	TRBD1	TRBJ1-1	CASSGNRGGAEAFF	TGTGCCAGCTCCGGAAACAGGGGGGGGGCTGAAGCTTTCTTT
NA	TRBV28	NA	TRBJ1-1	CASSFRQPMKAFF	TGTGCCAGCAGTTTTCGACAGCCAATGAAAGCTTTCTTT
NA	TRBV27	TRBD2	TRBJ2-7	CASSPLAGTTYEQYF	TGTGCCAGCAGTCCATTAGCGGGGACCACCTACGAGCAGTACTTC
NA	TRBV7-6	TRBD1	TRBJ1-1	CASSLERGLGRTEAFF	TGTGCCAGCAGCTTAGAGAGGGGGCTAGGACGTACTGAAGCTTTCTTT
NA	TRBV4-3	NA	TRBJ1-3	CASSQVAGYSGNTIYF	TGCGCCAGCAGCCAAGTTGCAGGATACTCTGGAAACACCATATATTTT
NA	TRBV25-1	TRBD2	TRBJ2-7	CASSATLPGGARYEQYF	TGTGCCAGCAGTGCTACCCTACCGGGAGGGGCGCGGTACGAGCAGTACTTC
NA	TRBV5-4	TRBD1	TRBJ1-3	CASSLDRAVSGNTIYF	TGTGCCAGCAGCCTGGACAGGGCGGTCTCTGGAAACACCATATATTTT
NA	TRBV19	TRBD1	TRBJ1-1	CASSIEGANTEAFF	TGTGCCAGTAGTATTGAGGGGGCCAACACTGAAGCTTTCTTT
NA	TRBV28	NA	TRBJ2-7	CASSPSGPAYEQYF	TGTGCCAGCAGCCCATCGGGGCCAGCGTACGAGCAGTACTTC